The 25 T cell receptor beta chains below were found in one sample sequenced in a study of shared clonotypes between healthy human individuals. The repertoire was sequenced with immunoSEQ multiplex PCR; TCRdb's copy has only in-frame clones and lacks some. This table has 2 million to 2.5 million clones, approximately 95% appearing once. Naivety among CD8 cells was defined by CD45RO negativity and positive CCR7 selection, thereby excluding terminally differentiated effector memory CD45RA+ cells. Material: naive CD8+ T cells sorted from blood. Every receptor here comes from a man aged 18 to 35 in good health.

The V gene is TRBV19, the J gene TRBJ2-2; D call uncertain. The germline gives CDR1 LNHDA, CDR2 SQIVND (reference sequence). The CDR3 extends over 12 amino acids. V lost 6 bases and J 1 base, leaving 3 bases between the germline ends. CDR3 sequence (DNA): TGTGCCAGTAGCCGGAACACCGGGGAGCTGTTTTTT. It codes for CASSRNTGELFF.

The CDR3 loop is CASSLQPYQPQHF. Written as DNA, the CDR3 is TGCGCCAGCAGCTTGCAACCTTATCAGCCCCAGCATTTT. The gene calls are TRBV5-1 and TRBJ1-5; D is unclear. In germline, CDR1 is SGHRS, CDR2 YFSETQ. The length of the CDR3 is 13 residues. Trimming cost V 1 base and J 5 bases, with 7 bases left between them.

V and J are TRBV9 and TRBJ1-2, with 7 bases lining up with TRBD1. The CDR3 contains 18 residues. V lost 3 bases, J lost 0 bases, and 14 bases stayed unmatched. Germline V lookup: CDR1 SGDLS, CDR2 YYNGEE. Written as DNA, the CDR3 is TGTGCCAGCAGCGGACCAATCCGGGGGACAGATGCTAACTATGGCTACACCTTC. Translation gives CASSGPIRGTDANYGYTF.

This clone has only one observation. The V call is TRBV5-6, the J call TRBJ2-6; D may be TRBD1 (6 bases). Germline CDR1 and CDR2: SGHDT and YYEEEE. V shed 2 bases and J shed 0 bases, with 12 bases lying between them. The CDR3 sequence is 17 residues long. The CDR3 nucleotides read TGTGCCAGCAGCTTACCAGGGGAGCCCTCTGGGGCCAACGTCCTGACTTTC. It translates to CASSLPGEPSGANVLTF.

V gene TRBV5-4 combines with J gene TRBJ2-7, with 14 nucleotides matching TRBD2. The CDR3 totals 16 residues. CDR1 SGHNT and CDR2 YYREEE come from the germline V gene (reference sequence). Trimming took 4 bases from V and 3 from J; bases not matched to a gene: 6. The CDR3 DNA is TGTGCCAGCAGCCCGGGGACTAGCGGGGGTTTCTACGAGCAGTACTTC. Amino acids: CASSPGTSGGFYEQYF.

This rearrangement joins TRBV7-9 to TRBJ2-3; 9 bases are a match to TRBD2. This CDR3 comprises 16 residues. Losses at the gene ends were 1 base for V and 4 bases for J; bases not matched to a gene: 6. CDR1 is SEHNR and CDR2 is FQNEAQ in the germline V gene (reference sequence). The CDR3 sequence: CASSLGLADTPDTQYF. CDR3 bases: TGTGCCAGCAGCTTAGGACTAGCGGATACCCCAGATACGCAGTATTTT.

This clone has just one count. The CDR3 nucleotides are TGCGCCAGCAGCTCCGGACTAGCGGGAATGCAAGAGACCCAGTACTTC. Translating gives CASSSGLAGMQETQYF. V and J are TRBV5-1 and TRBJ2-5, with 12 bases that match TRBD2. Germline lookup yields CDR1 SGHRS and CDR2 YFSETQ. V was clipped by 3 bases and J by 2 bases; unmatched bases: 5. CDR3 length: 16 amino acids.

The genes are TRBV13 and TRBJ1-2, with unresolved D. This CDR3 spans 14 amino acids. Germline assignment: CDR1 PRHDT and CDR2 FYEKMQ (reference sequence). V was shortened by 5 bases and J by 7 bases, with 17 bases between the two germline ends. The CDR3 reads CASSRRTPQGGYTF. CDR3 bases: TGTGCCAGCAGCCGACGGACGCCTCAAGGTGGCTACACCTTC.

As for this clone: The sample contains more than one DNA sequence encoding this CDR3. The chain employs TRBV27 and TRBJ1-1; D unresolved. The V end was cut by 6 bases, the J end by 1 base, with 6 bases between. Germline CDR1 and CDR2: MNHEY and SMNVEV (reference sequence). The CDR3 loop spans 12 amino acids. CDR3 loop: CASRRGNTEAFF. CDR3 nucleotides: TGTGCCAGCAGACGGGGGAACACTGAAGCTTTCTTT.

The chain uses TRBV28 and TRBJ1-2; D perhaps matches TRBD1 (5 bases). The CDR3 totals 12 residues. CDR1 is MDHEN, CDR2 SYDVKM, per germline. Trimming removed 5 bases at V and 7 bases at J, with 11 bases between. The CDR3 DNA reads TGTGCCAGCAGTACTCAGGGAGGTGGCTACACCTTC. This codes for CASSTQGGGYTF.

This chain links TRBV19 with TRBJ1-1; D is perhaps TRBD1 (5 bases). Between the trimmed V and J ends, which lost 1 base and 4 bases, there was a span of 16 bases. This CDR3 contains 16 residues. CDR1 LNHDA and CDR2 SQIVND come from the germline V gene (reference sequence). CDR3 in DNA: TGTGCCAGTAGTATAGTAGCGGTCAGGGTGGGCACTGAAGCTTTCTTT. Translating gives CASSIVAVRVGTEAFF.

The genes are TRBV27 and TRBJ2-3, with 10 bases that match TRBD1. Germline values: CDR1 MNHEY, CDR2 SMNVEV (reference sequence). The CDR3 loop spans 16 amino acids. The J segment lost 4 bases and the V segment lost 1 base, leaving 5 bases of the junction unmatched. CDR3 coding DNA: TGTGCCAGCAGTTTATTTTATGGACAGGGGGCAGATACGCAGTATTTT. The encoded protein is CASSLFYGQGADTQYF.

This chain uses TRBV28 with TRBJ2-7, with D possibly TRBD2 on 7 matching bases. Trimming took off 5 bases at V and 0 bases at J, with 17 bases between the two ends. The germline V gene has CDR1 MDHEN and CDR2 SYDVKM. The CDR3 spans 16 residues. This CDR3 is CASSLNLGGGSYEQYF. As DNA, the CDR3 is TGTGCCAGCAGTCTAAATCTGGGAGGGGGCTCCTACGAGCAGTACTTC.

This chain joins TRBV7-6 and TRBJ1-4; no clear D gene. Deletions cut 1 base from V and 4 bases from J, with 7 bases between. CDR1 and CDR2 (germline): SGHVS, FNYEAQ. The CDR3 loop spans 14 amino acids. The CDR3 region has the DNA TGTGCCAGCAGCTTAGAGACAAGTAATGAAAAACTGTTTTTT. It is translated as CASSLETSNEKLFF.

This chain connects TRBV27 to TRBJ2-7, with D tentatively TRBD1 (6 bases). CDR1 and CDR2 from the germline V gene are MNHEY and SMNVEV (reference sequence). Deletions cut 2 bases from V and 6 bases from J, with 14 bases between. This CDR3 has 14 amino acids. The CDR3 DNA sequence: TGTGCCAGCAGTTTAGACGGGTGGGGGCGCGAGCAGTACTTC. This codes for CASSLDGWGREQYF.

Remarks on this clone: Other DNA sequences from this sample encode an identical CDR3 as well. The rearrangement links TRBV27 to TRBJ1-1; D not certain. Per germline, CDR1 MNHEY and CDR2 SMNVEV (reference sequence). This CDR3 spans 14 amino acids. Between the trimmed V and J ends, which lost 3 bases and 1 base, there was a span of 9 bases. CDR3 nucleotides: TGTGCCAGCAGTTTGGGTCTAGAGAACACTGAAGCTTTCTTT. This sequence encodes CASSLGLENTEAFF.

The V and J genes are TRBV9 and TRBJ2-1; a weak D match, TRBD1 (5 bases). V was clipped by 3 bases and J by 7 bases, with 8 bases between them. Germline V lookup: CDR1 SGDLS, CDR2 YYNGEE. The CDR3 has 12 residues. CDR3 sequence: CASSEGWNEQFF. CDR3 nucleotide sequence: TGTGCCAGCAGCGAGGGGTGGAATGAGCAGTTCTTC.

The J gene is TRBJ1-4, the V gene TRBV14; no clear D gene. The germline V gene encodes CDR1 SGHDN and CDR2 FVKESK. CDR3 size: 15 residues. V lost 1 base and J 0 bases, leaving 6 bases between the germline ends. The CDR3 region is CASSQVYATNEKLFF. CDR3 DNA sequence: TGTGCCAGCAGCCAAGTCTATGCAACTAATGAAAAACTGTTTTTT.

V gene TRBV29-1 combines with J gene TRBJ2-7; D may be TRBD2 (7 bases). Germline CDR1 and CDR2: SQVTM and ANQGSEA. This CDR3 region has 14 residues. The V and J ends lost 4 bases and 0 bases respectively, with 13 bases between them. CDR3 bases: TGCAGCGTTGCCGAGGGGGGGACCTCCTACGAGCAGTACTTC. It codes for CSVAEGGTSYEQYF.

The chain combines TRBV4-1 with TRBJ2-7; D not certain. CDR1 and CDR2 from the germline V gene are MGHRA and YSYEKL. V was pared by 0 bases and J by 5 bases, with 8 bases between. The CDR3 runs 13 residues. CDR3 sequence: CASSQEQWDEQYF. CDR3 bases: TGCGCCAGCAGCCAAGAACAGTGGGACGAGCAGTACTTC.

The chain couples TRBV27 to TRBJ1-6, with D possibly TRBD1 on 6 matching bases. Trimming took off 4 bases at V and 0 bases at J, with 10 bases between the two ends. This CDR3 region has 16 residues. Germline CDR1 MNHEY, CDR2 SMNVEV (reference sequence). The CDR3 coding sequence is TGTGCCAGCAGTTCACAGGGAGGCTCCTATAATTCACCCCTCCACTTT. Its protein is CASSSQGGSYNSPLHF.

CDR3 loop: CASSSTEFNEKLFF. The CDR3 nucleotides are TGTGCCAGCAGCTCGACGGAGTTTAATGAAAAACTGTTTTTT. This sequence joins TRBV7-9 and TRBJ1-4; no clear D. The length of the CDR3 is 14 residues. Per germline, CDR1 SEHNR and CDR2 FQNEAQ (reference sequence). The V end lost 4 bases, the J end lost 4 bases, and 10 bases lay between the germline ends. The variable domain in full, with the rest retrieved from reference TRBV7-9 and TRBJ1-4, is DTGVSQNPRHKITKRGQNVTFRCDPISEHNRLYWYRQTLGQGPEFLTYFQNEAQLEKSRLLSDRFSAERPKGSFSTLEIQRTEQGDSAMYLCASSSTEFNEKLFFGSGTQLSVL.

This clone was seen a single time. The chain combines TRBV7-9 with TRBJ2-2; 11 positions agree with TRBD2. Germline CDR1 reads SEHNR; CDR2 reads FQNEAQ (reference sequence). V shed 5 bases and J 1 base; nucleotides not matched to a gene: 6. The CDR3 contains 17 residues. The CDR3 is CASSRKGLAVNTGELFF. For the CDR3, the DNA is TGTGCCAGCAGCCGTAAGGGACTAGCGGTGAACACCGGGGAGCTGTTTTTT.

As DNA, the CDR3 is TGTGCCTGGAGTGTAATTAGGGATTCACCCCTCCACTTT. Its protein is CAWSVIRDSPLHF. This chain connects TRBV30 to TRBJ1-6; D is undetermined. The CDR3 sequence is 13 residues long. Germline lookup yields CDR1 GTSNPN and CDR2 SVGIG (reference sequence). The V and J ends lost 0 bases and 8 bases respectively, with 8 bases between them.

The chain carries TRBV2 and TRBJ2-2; D gene unclear. Deletions cut 7 bases from V and 2 bases from J, with 11 bases between. Germline CDR1 SNHLY, CDR2 FYNNEI. This CDR3 comprises 14 residues. Here the CDR3 DNA reads TGTGCCAGCATTTTAAAAGCAAACACCGGGGAGCTGTTTTTT. Amino acids: CASILKANTGELFF.